This T cell receptor (beta chain) derives from a study of T cell responses to AZD1222 COVID-19 vaccine. TCRdb's table, derived via immunoSEQ multiplex PCR, lists solely in-frame clones and lacks some. Among nearly 95,000 clones listed, roughly nine tenths were seen once. V dropped 7 bases and J dropped 10; count of bases not matched to a gene: 8. This CDR3 is built from 14 residues. In germline, CDR1 is SNHLY, CDR2 FYNNEI. Whole-study results and caveats: Spike was spanned by vaccine-associated CD4 TCRs, with dominance at 160-218 and 743-854. Most donors were white British, females outnumbered males, and clonal diversity was possibly underestimated. As reported, nearly half of all spike-specific TCRs target variant regions that are unmutated.

Concerning this clone: Its specificity is not known.

Sequences were derived from peripheral blood, sampled 28 days after the second AZD1222 dose. This sequence was found in an adult who received the AZD1222 COVID-19 vaccine. J is TRBJ1-6 and V is TRBV2, with 9 bases identical to TRBD1. CDR3 sequence: CASTEGQGGSPLHF. Written as DNA, the CDR3 is TGTGCCAGCACCGAGGGACAGGGTGGCTCACCCCTCCACTTT.